A selection of T cell receptor beta chains follows, all from one sample in a study of blood T cell repertoires in COVID-19. Profiling relied on immunoSEQ multiplex PCR, and the TCRdb table lists in-frame clones only, not all of them. The top ten clones hold 2.5% to 3.5% of a sample with hundreds of thousands of clones, around nine tenths of them seen once. The specimen sequenced was peripheral blood. These receptors all come from a human donor in a cohort sampled during active COVID-19. CDR3s include the opening cysteine and the closing phenylalanine or tryptophan. A D gene is named only where the DNA matches it firmly. The listing skips clone size in some rows; elsewhere it reads once, few, many or a size class.

j_call	cdr3_length	v_call	clone_size	d_call	cdr3_aa	cdr3_nt
TRBJ1-2	18	TRBV24-1	-	-	CATSDTEVRGENGYGYTF	TGTGCCACCAGTGACACGGAAGTCCGGGGGGAAAATGGCTATGGCTACACCTTC
TRBJ2-2	17	TRBV13	-	-	CASSLRFRGARTGELFF	TGTGCCAGCAGCTTACGGTTCCGGGGGGCGAGGACCGGGGAGCTGTTTTTT
TRBJ2-1	14	TRBV25-1	-	TRBD2	CATGLAGAPNEQFF	TGTGCCACCGGACTAGCGGGGGCGCCCAATGAGCAGTTCTTC
TRBJ1-1	14	TRBV11-2	-	-	CASSLDRVNTEAFF	TGTGCCAGCAGCTTAGACCGCGTGAACACTGAAGCTTTCTTT
TRBJ2-5	15	TRBV10-3	-	TRBD1	CAISTTGLGQETQYF	TGTGCCATCAGTACGACAGGGTTGGGACAAGAGACCCAGTACTTC
TRBJ1-3	15	TRBV6-5	-	-	CASRLGHFSGNTIYF	TGTGCCAGCAGGCTGGGGCACTTCTCTGGAAACACCATATATTTT
TRBJ2-7	17	TRBV28	-	-	CASLSRDKAGLWYEQYF	TGTGCCAGCCTCTCACGGGACAAAGCGGGATTGTGGTACGAGCAGTACTTC
TRBJ2-1	16	TRBV5-1	-	TRBD2	CASSLGLAGDLSEQFF	TGCGCCAGCAGCTTGGGACTAGCGGGAGATCTCTCAGAGCAGTTCTTC
TRBJ1-2	15	TRBV30	-	TRBD1	CAWSNKWDRGFGYTF	TGTGCCTGGAGTAATAAATGGGACAGGGGATTTGGCTACACCTTC
TRBJ1-3	16	TRBV15	-	TRBD1	CATSRDRGLSGNTIYF	TGTGCCACCAGCAGGGACAGGGGGCTCTCTGGAAACACCATATATTTT
TRBJ2-7	15	TRBV9	once	-	CASSRGGGSSYEQYF	TGTGCCAGCAGTAGGGGGGGCGGAAGCTCCTACGAGCAGTACTTC
TRBJ1-1	12	TRBV10-3	few	-	CAIGGYNTEAFF	TGTGCCATCGGAGGGTATAACACTGAAGCTTTCTTT
TRBJ1-3	13	TRBV27	-	-	CANPRGGGNTIYF	TGTGCCAACCCGAGGGGGGGAGGAAACACCATATATTTT
TRBJ1-1	14	TRBV12-5	-	-	CASGWEGGHTEAFF	TGTGCTAGTGGTTGGGAGGGGGGTCACACTGAAGCTTTCTTT
TRBJ1-4	15	TRBV25-1	-	-	CASSEGAATNEKLFF	TGTGCCAGCAGTGAGGGAGCCGCAACTAATGAAAAACTGTTTTTT
TRBJ1-2	14	TRBV7-2	-	-	CASSSRGANYGYTF	TGTGCCAGCAGCTCCAGGGGAGCTAACTATGGCTACACCTTC
TRBJ2-1	14	TRBV27	-	TRBD2	CASSNTGGAAEQFF	TGTGCCAGCAGTAACACCGGGGGGGCCGCTGAGCAGTTCTTC
TRBJ1-1	13	TRBV28	-	-	CASSLEEYTEAFF	TGTGCCAGCAGTTTAGAGGAGTACACTGAAGCTTTCTTT
TRBJ2-7	16	TRBV14	-	-	CASSQKTAGAVHEQYF	TGTGCCAGCAGCCAAAAGACGGCAGGGGCTGTACACGAGCAGTACTTC
TRBJ2-1	14	TRBV9	-	-	CASSARLTGERQFF	TGTGCCAGCAGCGCCAGGTTGACGGGGGAAAGGCAGTTCTTC
TRBJ2-5	15	TRBV6-1	few	-	CASSEVSGNEETQYF	TGTGCCAGCAGTGAAGTCTCAGGGAACGAAGAGACCCAGTACTTC
TRBJ1-6	14	TRBV7-9	-	-	CASRMDRQGAPLHF	TGTGCCAGCAGGATGGACCGTCAAGGGGCACCCCTCCACTTT
TRBJ2-3	15	TRBV5-1	-	-	CASSDYRGGTDTQYF	TGCGCCAGCAGCGACTACAGGGGGGGAACAGATACGCAGTATTTT
TRBJ1-1	13	TRBV3-1/TRBV3-2	-	TRBD1	CASSSDRWGEAFF	TGTGCCAGCAGCTCGGACAGGTGGGGTGAAGCTTTCTTT
TRBJ1-1	16	TRBV15	-	-	CATSREGGTVNTEAFF	TGTGCCACCAGCAGGGAGGGCGGGACGGTTAACACTGAAGCTTTCTTT
TRBJ1-1	16	TRBV5-1	-	TRBD1	CASSWTRQGLDTEAFF	TGCGCCAGCAGCTGGACCCGACAGGGTTTGGACACTGAAGCTTTCTTT
TRBJ2-1	15	TRBV11-3	-	TRBD1	CASSLEGTGVNEQFF	TGTGCCAGCAGCTTAGAAGGGACAGGGGTAAATGAGCAGTTCTTC
TRBJ2-5	14	TRBV3-1/TRBV3-2	-	-	CASSLGGGRETQYF	TGTGCCAGCAGCCTAGGGGGAGGGCGAGAGACCCAGTACTTC
TRBJ2-1	12	TRBV3-1/TRBV3-2	-	-	CASSQVMNEQFF	TGTGCCAGCAGCCAAGTTATGAATGAGCAGTTCTTC
TRBJ2-7	15	TRBV28	-	TRBD1	CASRPGTGETREQYF	TGTGCCAGCAGGCCAGGGACAGGGGAGACTAGGGAGCAGTACTTC
TRBJ2-7	14	TRBV6-5	-	-	CASRAEGAFYEQYF	TGTGCCAGCAGGGCGGAGGGGGCCTTCTACGAGCAGTACTTC
TRBJ2-2	16	TRBV14	-	TRBD2	CASSPSGGANTGELFF	TGTGCCAGCAGCCCTAGCGGGGGAGCGAACACCGGGGAGCTGTTTTTT
TRBJ2-7	13	TRBV5-1	-	-	CASSYLGDYEQYF	TGCGCCAGCAGCTATCTGGGAGACTACGAGCAGTACTTC
TRBJ2-2	14	TRBV14	-	-	CASSARQNTGELFF	TGTGCCAGCAGCGCACGACAGAACACCGGGGAGCTGTTTTTT
TRBJ1-2	14	TRBV29-1	-	-	CSVDRVGANYGYTF	TGCAGCGTTGATCGCGTGGGCGCTAACTATGGCTACACCTTC
TRBJ2-5	14	TRBV30	-	TRBD1	CAGNNRGVGETQYF	TGTGCCGGCAACAACAGGGGCGTGGGTGAGACCCAGTACTTC
TRBJ1-2	13	TRBV30	-	-	CAWGSGVNYGYTF	TGTGCCTGGGGCTCGGGAGTCAACTATGGCTACACCTTC
TRBJ1-2	12	TRBV7-2	-	-	CASSLARGGYTF	TGTGCCAGCAGCTTAGCGCGGGGGGGCTACACCTTC
TRBJ1-5	14	TRBV6-6	-	-	CASSYGQGNQPQHF	TGTGCCAGCAGTTACGGTCAGGGCAATCAGCCCCAGCATTTT
TRBJ1-2	12	TRBV5-1	-	TRBD1	CASSLDRGGYTF	TGCGCCAGCAGCTTGGACAGGGGAGGCTACACCTTC